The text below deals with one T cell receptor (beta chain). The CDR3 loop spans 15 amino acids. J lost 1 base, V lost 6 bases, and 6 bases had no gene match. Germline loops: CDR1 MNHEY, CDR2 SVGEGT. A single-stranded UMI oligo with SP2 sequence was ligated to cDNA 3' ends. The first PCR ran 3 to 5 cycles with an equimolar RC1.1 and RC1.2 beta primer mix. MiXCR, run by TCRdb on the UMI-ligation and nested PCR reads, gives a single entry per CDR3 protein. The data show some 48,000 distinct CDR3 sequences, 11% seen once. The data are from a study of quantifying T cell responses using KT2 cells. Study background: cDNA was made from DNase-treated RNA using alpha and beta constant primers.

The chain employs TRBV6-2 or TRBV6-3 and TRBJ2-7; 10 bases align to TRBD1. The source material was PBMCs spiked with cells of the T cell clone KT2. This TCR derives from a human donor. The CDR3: CASSKPGQGSYEQYF. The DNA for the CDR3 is TGTGCCAGCAGCAAACCGGGACAGGGGTCCTACGAGCAGTACTTC.